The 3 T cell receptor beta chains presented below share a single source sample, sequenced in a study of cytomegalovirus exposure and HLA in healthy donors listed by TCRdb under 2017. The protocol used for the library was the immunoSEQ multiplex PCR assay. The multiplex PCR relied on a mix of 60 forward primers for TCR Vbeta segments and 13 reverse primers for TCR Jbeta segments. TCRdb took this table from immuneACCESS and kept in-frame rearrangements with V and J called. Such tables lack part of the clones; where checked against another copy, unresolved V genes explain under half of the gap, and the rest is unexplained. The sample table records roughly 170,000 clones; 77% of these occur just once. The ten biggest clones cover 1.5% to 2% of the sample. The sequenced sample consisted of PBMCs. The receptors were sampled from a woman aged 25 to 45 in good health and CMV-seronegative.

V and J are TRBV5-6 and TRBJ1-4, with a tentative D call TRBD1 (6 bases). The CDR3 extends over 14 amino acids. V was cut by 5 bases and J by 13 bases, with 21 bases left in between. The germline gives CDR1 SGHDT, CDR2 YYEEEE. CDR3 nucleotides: TGTGCCAGCAGAAAAAGGGGGGGCCGAGTGGGACTGTTTTTT. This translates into CASRKRGGRVGLFF.

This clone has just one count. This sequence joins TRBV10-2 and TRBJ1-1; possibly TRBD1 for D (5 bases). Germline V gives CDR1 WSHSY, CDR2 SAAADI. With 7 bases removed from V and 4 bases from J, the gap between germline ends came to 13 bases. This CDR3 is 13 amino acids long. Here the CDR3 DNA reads TGCGCCAGCAATGATCGGGGGACCACTGAAGCTTTCTTT. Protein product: CASNDRGTTEAFF.

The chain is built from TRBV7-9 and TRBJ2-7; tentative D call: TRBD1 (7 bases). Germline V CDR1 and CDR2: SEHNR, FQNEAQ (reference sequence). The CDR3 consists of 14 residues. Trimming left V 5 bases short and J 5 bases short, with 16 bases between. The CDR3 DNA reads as TGTGCCAGCAGCCTCCGGCAGGGGGGCAACGAGCAGTACTTC. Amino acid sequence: CASSLRQGGNEQYF.